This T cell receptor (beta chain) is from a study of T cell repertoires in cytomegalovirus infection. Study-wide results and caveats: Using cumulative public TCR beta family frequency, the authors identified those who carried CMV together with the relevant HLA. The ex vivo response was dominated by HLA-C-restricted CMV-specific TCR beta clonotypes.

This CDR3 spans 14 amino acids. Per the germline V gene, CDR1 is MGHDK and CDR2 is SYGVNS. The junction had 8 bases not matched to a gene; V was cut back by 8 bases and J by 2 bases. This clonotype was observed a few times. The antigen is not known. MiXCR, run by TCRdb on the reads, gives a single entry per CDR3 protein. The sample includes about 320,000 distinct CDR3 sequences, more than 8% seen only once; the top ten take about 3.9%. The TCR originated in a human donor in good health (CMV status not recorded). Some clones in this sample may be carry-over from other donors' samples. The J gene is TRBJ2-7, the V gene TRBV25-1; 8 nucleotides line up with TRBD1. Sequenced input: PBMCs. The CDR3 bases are TGTGCCAGCCCTTCCCGGACAGGGACCTACGAGCAGTACTTC. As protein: CASPSRTGTYEQYF.